This T cell receptor beta chain originates from a study of vaccination and CD4 T cells after COVID-19. At the level of the study: Post-COVID samples had a sampling time that fell a median around 100 days after diagnosis (range 35 to 161). Study-wide findings and caveats: Of the reactive clones in convalescent patients, a median about 85% showed up only post-vaccination. The median SARS-CoV-2-reactive clonotype number increased from approximately 21 to 40, without statistical significance.

With the Oncomine TCR Beta short-read assay, DNA from cultured CD4+ T cells was sequenced. TCRdb re-analysed the PCR reads in MiXCR, keeping a single row per CDR3 protein. The sample consists of 15,000 to 18,000 distinct CDR3 sequences, about 42% of them appearing once. The CDR3 runs 14 residues. Per germline, CDR1 SGHTS and CDR2 YDEGEE. The ends were cut back, 1 base at V and 4 bases at J, with 11 bases in the middle. Treatment specified: 10-day PBMC culture with coronavirus spike peptide pools or control peptides (ViraFEST assay). CD4+ T cells were isolated by negative selection after less than eleven days of culture. In this sample, this clonotype turned up a few times. Antigen unknown.

Sequencing was performed on cultured CD4+ T cells from blood. This receptor was obtained from a human donor with COVID-19. This chain connects TRBV5-8 to TRBJ2-5; the D gene is possibly TRBD1 (6 bases). The CDR3 here is CASSLQGSGETQYF. Written as DNA, the CDR3 is TGTGCCAGCAGCTTGCAGGGGTCAGGAGAGACCCAGTACTTC.